Only a few counts were recorded for the clone carrying this T cell receptor (beta chain). Isocitrate dehydrogenase mutation was absent in all glioblastoma patients. V lost 5 bases and J lost 2; bases outside the gene matches: 5. The CDR3 covers 14 residues. CDR1 is MNHEY and CDR2 is SVGAGI in the germline V gene. The data were taken from a study of glioma-infiltrating T cells after dendritic cell vaccination. Study at large: Autologous tumor lysate-pulsed dendritic cell vaccination was given between about 2003 and 2013. The vaccine used monocyte-derived dendritic cells pulsed overnight with autologous tumor lysate.

Input was 2 ug genomic DNA, or all available if less. Assay: immunoSEQ multiplex PCR; the TCRdb copy retains only in-frame clones and omits some. The table includes more than 30,000 clones, 90% detected once. The receptor was isolated from a human donor with glioblastoma. This chain uses TRBV6-5 with TRBJ1-1; 7 nucleotides agree with TRBD1. The sample was blood, taken before dendritic cell vaccination. In DNA, the CDR3 is TGTGCCAGCAGTAAGACAGGGCTCAACACTGAAGCTTTCTTT. It encodes CASSKTGLNTEAFF.